The next 7 T cell receptor beta chains were all read from a single sample in a study of T cells in Graves' hyperthyroidism and ophthalmopathy. Regions amplified from RNA transcripts were the TCR beta CDR3 regions. HTBI primers were the set used in a first-round RT-PCR of the TCR CDR3. From the multiplex PCR reads, TCRdb called clonotypes with MiXCR, one entry per CDR3 protein. The table includes about 710,000 distinct CDR3 sequences, 15% to 20% detected once. Sequences were obtained from blood. These receptors were obtained from a man aged 18-30 years with Graves' hyperthyroidism.

This clonotype was detected a few times. The chain employs TRBV10-3 and TRBJ2-1; D is unresolved. V lost 7 bases, J lost 8 bases, and 15 bases lay in between. The CDR3 has 13 amino acids. Germline loops: CDR1 ENHRY, CDR2 SYGVKD. This chain's CDR3 is CAITWAVSHEQFF. DNA of the CDR3: TGTGCCATCACTTGGGCTGTTTCACATGAGCAGTTCTTC.

In regard to this clonotype: It may be a read error: a sequence one base away is much more abundant. V usage is TRBV28 and J usage is TRBJ2-7; TRBD1 aligns across 8 bases. V lost 5 bases and J lost 6; bases outside the gene matches: 15. The germline gives CDR1 MDHEN, CDR2 SYDVKM. The CDR3 loop spans 16 amino acids. CDR3: CASSVTPGGGAGEQYF. CDR3 sequence (DNA): TGTGCCAGCAGTGTAACTCCAGGGGGCGGTGCGGGCGAGCAGTACTTC.

This clonotype appeared a few times. The J gene is TRBJ1-1, the V gene TRBV7-9; D perhaps matches TRBD1 (5 bases). Per the germline V gene, CDR1 is SEHNR and CDR2 is FQNEAQ (reference sequence). This CDR3 spans 16 amino acids. V lost 6 bases and J lost 3, with 20 bases in between. In DNA form, the CDR3 reads TGTGCCAGCAGTCTAGGGGCTCAAAGTGCGGACACTGAAGCTTTCTTT. This encodes CASSLGAQSADTEAFF.

J is TRBJ1-3 and V is TRBV28; a weak D match, TRBD1 (5 bases). V was trimmed by 7 bases and J by 4 bases, leaving 20 bases between them. The CDR3 has 16 residues. The V gene's germline CDR1 is MDHEN and CDR2 SYDVKM. CDR3 nucleotide sequence: TGTGCCAGCACCCTGGGGGGAAACCGCGCGGGAAACACCATATATTTT. It encodes CASTLGGNRAGNTIYF.

This clonotype was counted only a few times. This CDR3 fails to terminate in the conserved phenylalanine or tryptophan, so it likely reflects a read error. The chain couples TRBV10-3 to TRBJ2-7, with 9 bases fitting TRBD1. The ends lost 4 bases at V and 0 bases at J; junction bases unmatched: 4. Germline CDR1 reads ENHRY; CDR2 reads SYGVKD. CDR3 size: 15 residues. In DNA, the CDR3 is TGTGCCATCAGTGGCCGGACAGGGGCCTCCTACGAGCAGTACCTC. This encodes CAISGRTGASYEQYL.

This clonotype came up a few times. The V gene is TRBV29-1, the J gene TRBJ2-3; D not resolved. This CDR3 is built from 13 residues. V gave up 2 bases and J gave up 0 bases, with 6 bases separating them. CDR1 and CDR2 (germline): SQVTM, ANQGSEA. The CDR3 DNA reads as TGCAGCGTTGAACTGGACAGCACAGATACGCAGTATTTT. This sequence encodes CSVELDSTDTQYF.

The chain carries TRBV5-5 and TRBJ1-1, with a tentative D call TRBD1 (6 bases). This CDR3 is 15 amino acids long. Trimming stripped 0 bases from V and 4 bases from J, with 13 bases between. Germline loops: CDR1 SGHKS, CDR2 YYEKEE (reference sequence). The CDR3 DNA is TGTGCCAGCAGCTTGGGTGGAGGGGGGGCCACTGAAGCTTTCTTT. It translates to CASSLGGGGATEAFF.